These 17 T cell receptor beta chains share one sample of origin, sequenced in a study of CD8+ T cells in alopecia areata. This sample's treatment: oral pan-JAK inhibitor, 5-10 mg twice daily. Extraction of RNA preceded its reverse transcription into cDNA, which served as the sequencing template. TCRdb's table, derived via immunoSEQ multiplex PCR, lists solely in-frame clones and lacks some. The sample shows fewer than 200,000 clones, 50% to 65% of them seen only once. The sequencing here drew on CD4+ T cells sorted from blood, taken at week 24, from a patient treated with tofacitinib. The receptors were sampled from a human donor with alopecia areata.

This chain links TRBV27 with TRBJ1-4; the D is unclear. CDR1 and CDR2 from the germline V gene are MNHEY and SMNVEV (reference sequence). Trimming shortened V by 4 bases and J by 4 bases, and 22 bases separated the two germline ends. The CDR3 is 18 amino acids. The CDR3 DNA is TGTGCCAGCAGTTCCAGAGAAAACAGTCATCGGAATAATGAAAAACTGTTTTTT. This translates into CASSSRENSHRNNEKLFF.

The chain couples TRBV11-3 to TRBJ2-7, with D perhaps being TRBD1 or TRBD2 (5 bases each). This CDR3 contains 12 residues. CDR1 and CDR2 from the germline V gene are SGHNT and YENEEA. Trimming pared 5 bases from V and 5 bases from J, leaving 10 bases between. CDR3 region: CASSPRDDEQYF. As DNA, the CDR3 is TGTGCCAGCAGCCCGAGGGACGACGAGCAGTACTTC.

The chain links TRBV30 to TRBJ1-5, with D unresolved. The CDR3 totals 15 residues. Trimming took off 5 bases at V and 2 bases at J, with 16 bases between the two ends. Germline loops: CDR1 GTSNPN, CDR2 SVGIG (reference sequence). CDR3 amino acids: CAWERIGQGNQPQHF. CDR3 nucleotides: TGTGCCTGGGAGCGGATCGGGCAGGGCAATCAGCCCCAGCATTTT.

This clone has just a few counts. The genes are TRBV7-2 and TRBJ2-1; D gene unclear. Germline V CDR1 and CDR2: SGHTA, FQGNSA. Deletions cut 5 bases from V and 11 bases from J, with 13 bases between. CDR3 length: 12 amino acids. The CDR3 nucleotides read TGTGCCAGCAGCCCAGAGGTGGGGAAGCAGTTCTTC. Encoded protein: CASSPEVGKQFF.

The gene calls are TRBV4-2 and TRBJ1-2; TRBD1 matches at 8 bases. The CDR3 runs 13 residues. The V segment lost 7 bases and the J segment 3 bases; nucleotides outside the gene matches: 4. The germline V gene encodes CDR1 LGHNA and CDR2 YNFKEQ. CDR3 residues: CASKVQGDYGYTF. The CDR3 DNA sequence: TGTGCCAGCAAGGTACAGGGGGACTATGGCTACACCTTC.

The chain employs TRBV27 and TRBJ2-1; D is possibly TRBD2 (6 bases). Trimming stripped 2 bases from V and 12 bases from J, with 14 bases between. The CDR3 is 13 residues long. Germline CDR1 and CDR2: MNHEY and SMNVEV (reference sequence). In DNA, the CDR3 is TGTGCCAGCAGTTTAATGCGGGGTCTCGGGCAGTTCTTC. As protein: CASSLMRGLGQFF.

The chain combines TRBV2 with TRBJ2-7; D not certain. CDR1 is SNHLY, CDR2 FYNNEI, per germline. The CDR3 has 11 residues. Trimming pared 4 bases from V and 6 bases from J, leaving 7 bases between. CDR3 sequence (DNA): TGTGCCAGCAGTGTTCTGTCCGAGCAGTACTTC. Its protein product is CASSVLSEQYF. The variable domain in full, with the rest retrieved from reference TRBV2 and TRBJ2-7, is EPEVTQTPSHQVTQMGQEVILRCVPISNHLYFYWYRQILGQKVEFLVSFYNNEISEKSEIFDDQFSVERPDGSNFTLKIRSTKLEDSAMYFCASSVLSEQYFGPGTRLTVT.

The genes are TRBV19 and TRBJ1-2; no clear D gene. With 3 bases removed from V and 0 bases from J, the gap between germline ends came to 14 bases. CDR1 is LNHDA and CDR2 is SQIVND in the germline V gene (reference sequence). This CDR3 spans 16 amino acids. CDR3 in DNA: TGTGCCAGTAGTATTTTCCCCCGCGAAGCTAACTATGGCTACACCTTC. Protein: CASSIFPREANYGYTF.

The chain links TRBV29-1 to TRBJ1-2, with D possibly TRBD1 on 5 matching bases. Trimming took off 4 bases at V and 6 bases at J, with 15 bases between the two ends. The CDR3 is 13 amino acids. CDR1 SQVTM and CDR2 ANQGSEA come from the germline V gene. This chain's CDR3 is CSVGAWQGNGYTF. The CDR3 bases are TGCAGCGTTGGGGCCTGGCAGGGTAATGGCTACACCTTC.

V is TRBV19 and J is TRBJ2-3, with D perhaps matching TRBD2 (6 bases). Trimming pared 6 bases from V and 4 bases from J, leaving 11 bases between. The CDR3 has 13 residues. Germline CDR1 is LNHDA and CDR2 is SQIVND (reference sequence). CDR3 nucleotides: TGTGCCAGTAGCGGCGGGGATGCAGATACGCAGTATTTT. Translation: CASSGGDADTQYF.

The CDR3 sequence: CASSSRVALPNYGYTF. The CDR3 region has the DNA TGTGCCAGCAGCTCCCGAGTGGCTCTACCCAACTATGGCTACACCTTC. The rearrangement uses TRBV13 and TRBJ1-2; no clear D gene. This CDR3 is built from 16 residues. V gave up 4 bases and J gave up 2 bases, with 17 bases separating them. The germline gives CDR1 PRHDT, CDR2 FYEKMQ (reference sequence).

This chain connects TRBV20-1 to TRBJ2-1; D perhaps matches TRBD1 (6 bases). Looked up from germline, CDR1 is DFQATT and CDR2 is SNEGSKA (reference sequence). The CDR3 loop spans 11 amino acids. Trimming removed 5 bases from V and 9 bases from J, with 11 bases in between. CDR3 nucleotide sequence: TGCAGTGCTGGTATAGGGGGTGAGCAGTTCTTC. Translation: CSAGIGGEQFF.

This chain uses TRBV6-5 with TRBJ2-3, with no clear D. CDR1 and CDR2 (germline): MNHEY, SVGAGI. V was trimmed by 5 bases and J by 4 bases, leaving 10 bases between them. The CDR3 sequence is 13 residues long. The CDR3 nucleotides read TGTGCCAGCAGTGTTATTGGTCCAGATACGCAGTATTTT. This codes for CASSVIGPDTQYF.

This clone was counted once. CDR3 in amino acids: CSVEGTGSRHEQYF. In DNA form, the CDR3 reads TGCAGCGTTGAAGGAACAGGGAGTAGGCACGAGCAGTACTTC. The gene calls are TRBV29-1 and TRBJ2-7; tentatively, D is TRBD1 (6 bases). Per the germline V gene, CDR1 is SQVTM and CDR2 is ANQGSEA. The CDR3 runs to 14 residues. The V and J ends lost 1 base and 5 bases respectively, with 15 bases between them.

This chain's CDR3 is CASSERPSFGDRIPSGANVLTF. The CDR3 nucleotides are TGTGCCAGCAGTGAAAGACCCAGTTTTGGGGACAGAATACCCTCTGGGGCCAACGTCCTGACTTTC. This chain links TRBV6-1 with TRBJ2-6; 7 bases map to TRBD1. With 2 bases clipped from V and 0 bases from J, the junction kept 19 bases outside the gene matches. Per germline, CDR1 MNHNS and CDR2 SASEGT. CDR3 length: 22 amino acids.

The chain uses TRBV5-5 and TRBJ2-5, with D unclear. From germline, CDR1 is SGHKS and CDR2 YYEKEE (reference sequence). Trimming took off 7 bases at V and 1 base at J, with 8 bases between the two ends. The CDR3 has 12 amino acids. CDR3 DNA sequence: TGTGCCAGCGGTCCGATCCAAGAGACCCAGTACTTC. Amino acid sequence: CASGPIQETQYF.

This clone was observed a handful of times. The rearrangement joins TRBV5-1 to TRBJ1-1; perhaps TRBD1 as D (5 bases). Germline V gene data show CDR1 as SGHRS and CDR2 as YFSETQ. The CDR3 is 13 residues long. Trimming took 7 bases from V and 1 from J, leaving 11 bases between them. The CDR3 sequence: CASRYTGNTEAFF. In DNA form, the CDR3 reads TGCGCCAGCCGTTACACAGGGAACACTGAAGCTTTCTTT. Complete variable domain (other parts from reference TRBV5-1 and TRBJ1-1): KAGVTQTPRYLIKTRGQQVTLSCSPISGHRSVSWYQQTPGQGLQFLFEYFSETQRNKGNFPGRFSGRQFSNSRSEMNVSTLELGDSALYLCASRYTGNTEAFFGQGTRLTVV.